These T cell receptor beta chains were read from a single sample in a study of blood T cell repertoires in COVID-19. Profiled with immunoSEQ multiplex PCR; TCRdb holds only in-frame clones, not every one. This repertoire shows tens of thousands of clones, around 87% found once; its top ten account for over 7.5%. What was sequenced was peripheral blood. The source is a man aged 45 to 65 with active COVID-19. CDR3s leave out the opening cysteine and the closing phenylalanine or tryptophan. The order of the fields is J gene, D gene, V gene, CDR3 protein. D genes are given only for firm matches.

TRBJ1-1 NA TRBV5-1 ASSSQEASTEAF
TRBJ2-1 NA TRBV6-5 ASTWRYPYNEQF
TRBJ2-7 NA TRBV28 ASKSFDSSYEQY
TRBJ1-5 NA TRBV19 ASSRVNQPQH
TRBJ1-1 NA TRBV30 AWTPGSSQAF
TRBJ2-7 NA TRBV6-2/TRBV6-3 ASSTTGFSYEQY
TRBJ2-3 NA TRBV27 ASSSKQNTQY
TRBJ2-1 NA TRBV7-3 ASSLSGAQF
TRBJ2-5 TRBD1 TRBV24-1 ATSDHTGVSETQY
TRBJ1-2 NA TRBV9 ASSVDVRQSLRGYT
TRBJ2-7 NA TRBV5-1 ASSPGNYEQY
TRBJ2-5 TRBD2 TRBV11-2 ASSLASGRRQETQY
TRBJ2-5 NA TRBV5-1 ASSLTPSNGKTQY
TRBJ1-5 TRBD1 TRBV19 ASSILRQGAYQPQH
TRBJ1-4 NA TRBV4-2 ASSGLSQANEKLF
TRBJ1-5 NA TRBV2 ASSLWSSDQPQH
TRBJ2-5 TRBD1 TRBV19 ASSAGGVSGQY
TRBJ1-2 TRBD1 TRBV3-1/TRBV3-2 ASSAGQGLYYT
TRBJ1-3 TRBD1 TRBV11-3 ASSTQTGAGNTIY
TRBJ2-2 NA TRBV12-2 ASRLADITGTSINTGELF
TRBJ2-2 TRBD1 TRBV7-9 ASSFRQGHGGELF
TRBJ2-1 TRBD2 TRBV7-2 ASRGSGSNEQF
TRBJ2-5 TRBD1 TRBV14 ASSQDRGLKSTQY
TRBJ2-3 TRBD2 TRBV10-3 AISSGQSTDTQY
TRBJ1-2 TRBD1 TRBV6-6 ASSSDRGRGGYT
TRBJ1-1 NA TRBV18 ASSPLGQLGTEAF
TRBJ2-2 TRBD1 TRBV5-8 ASSSGQGDTGELF
TRBJ1-2 NA TRBV7-2 ASSLVGSLYGYT
TRBJ1-1 TRBD1 TRBV6-2/TRBV6-3 ASSYGTGGFPF
TRBJ2-3 NA TRBV25-1 ASSGLGLTDTQY
TRBJ2-1 TRBD2 TRBV2 AVKAGASDEQF
TRBJ1-1 NA TRBV4-3 ASSQDGYRASTEAF
TRBJ1-2 TRBD1 TRBV6-5 ASSYSRQGGYT
TRBJ1-6 NA TRBV20-1 SASQMRGALH
TRBJ1-2 TRBD1 TRBV7-9 ASSLFPTGVGYGYT
TRBJ2-1 NA TRBV12-3/TRBV12-4 ASSTTGYNEQF